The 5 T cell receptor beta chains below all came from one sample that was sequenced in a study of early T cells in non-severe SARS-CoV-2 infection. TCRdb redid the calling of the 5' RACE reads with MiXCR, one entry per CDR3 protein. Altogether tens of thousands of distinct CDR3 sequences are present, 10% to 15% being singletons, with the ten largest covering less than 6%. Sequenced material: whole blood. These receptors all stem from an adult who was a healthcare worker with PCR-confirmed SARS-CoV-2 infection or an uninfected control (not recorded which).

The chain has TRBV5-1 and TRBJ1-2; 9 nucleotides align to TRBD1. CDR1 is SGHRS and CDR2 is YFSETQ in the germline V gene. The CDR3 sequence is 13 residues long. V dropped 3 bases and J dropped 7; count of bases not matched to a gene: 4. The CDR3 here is CASSWDRDRGYTF. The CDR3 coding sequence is TGCGCCAGCAGCTGGGACAGGGATCGTGGCTACACCTTC.

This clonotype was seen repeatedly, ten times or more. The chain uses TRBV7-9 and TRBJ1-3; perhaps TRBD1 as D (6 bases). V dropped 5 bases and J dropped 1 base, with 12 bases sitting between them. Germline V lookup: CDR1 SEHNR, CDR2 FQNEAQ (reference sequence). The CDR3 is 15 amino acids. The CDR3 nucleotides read TGTGCCAGCAGCAAACAGGGCGCATCTGGAAACACCATATATTTT. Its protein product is CASSKQGASGNTIYF. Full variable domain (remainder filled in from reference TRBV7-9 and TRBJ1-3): DTGVSQNPRHKITKRGQNVTFRCDPISEHNRLYWYRQTLGQGPEFLTYFQNEAQLEKSRLLSDRFSAERPKGSFSTLEIQRTEQGDSAMYLCASSKQGASGNTIYFGEGSWLTVV.

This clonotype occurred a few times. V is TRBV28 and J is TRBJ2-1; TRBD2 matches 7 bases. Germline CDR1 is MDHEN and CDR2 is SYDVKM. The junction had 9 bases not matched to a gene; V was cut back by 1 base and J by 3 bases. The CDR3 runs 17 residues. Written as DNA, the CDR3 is TGTGCCAGCAGTTTATCGGCTAGCGGAGACTACTACAATGAGCAGTTCTTC. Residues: CASSLSASGDYYNEQFF. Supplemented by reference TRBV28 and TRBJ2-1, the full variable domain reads DVKVTQSSRYLVKRTGEKVFLECVQDMDHENMFWYRQDPGLGLRLIYFSYDVKMKEKGDIPEGYSVSREKKERFSLILESASTNQTSMYLCASSLSASGDYYNEQFFGPGTRLTVL.

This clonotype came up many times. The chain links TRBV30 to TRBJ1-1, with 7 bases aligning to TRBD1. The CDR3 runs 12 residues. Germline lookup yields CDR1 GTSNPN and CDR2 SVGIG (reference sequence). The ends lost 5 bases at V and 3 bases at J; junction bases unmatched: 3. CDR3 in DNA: TGTGCCTGGGCCAGGGGGGACACTGAAGCTTTCTTT. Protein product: CAWARGDTEAFF.

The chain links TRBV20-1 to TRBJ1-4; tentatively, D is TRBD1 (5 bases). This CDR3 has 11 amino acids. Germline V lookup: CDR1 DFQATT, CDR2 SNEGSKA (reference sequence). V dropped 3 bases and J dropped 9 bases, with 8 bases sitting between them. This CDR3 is CSAREDKKLFF. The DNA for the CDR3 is TGCAGTGCTAGGGAGGACAAAAAACTGTTTTTT.